Reported below is one T cell receptor (beta chain). The table came from immunoSEQ multiplex PCR; TCRdb's copy has only in-frame clones and leaves some out. The repertoire has under 200,000 clones, 86% of them found once; the top ten carry roughly 4%. Germline V gene lookup returns CDR1 LGHDT and CDR2 YNNKEL (reference sequence). This CDR3 comprises 13 residues. V lost 4 bases and J lost 11, with 16 bases in between. The data are from a study of blood T cell repertoires in COVID-19. The chain recombines TRBV3-1 (or the pseudogene TRBV3-2) with TRBJ2-3, with TRBD2 as a possible D gene (6 bases). This TCR was recovered from a woman in her 70s with acute or convalescent COVID-19. Material: peripheral blood. The CDR3 DNA follows: TGTGCCAGCAGCCTCAGAGGAGGGCGAGAGCAGTATTTT. Residues: CASSLRGGREQYF.